This T cell receptor beta chain emerged from a study of identical twins. This clonotype has just a few counts. TCRdb used MiXCR to reprocess the 5' RACE reads, holding one entry per CDR3 protein. Here the sample spans fewer than 250,000 distinct CDR3 sequences, approximately 7% being singletons. These data were also reused for a study on yellow fever vaccine responses in identical twins.

This clonotype was sampled from a young woman in good health. The sample taken for sequencing was memory (CD45RO+) T cells sorted from blood.

CDR3 in DNA: TGTGCCAGCAGCCAAGAGGAGCAATCACCCCTCCACTTT. Its protein product is CASSQEEQSPLHF. The J gene is TRBJ1-6, the V gene TRBV4-2; no clear D. With 0 bases removed from V and 10 bases from J, the gap between germline ends came to 7 bases. There are 13 residues in the CDR3. Germline V gives CDR1 LGHNA, CDR2 YNFKEQ.